This is a list of T cell receptor beta chains from one sample in a study of cytomegalovirus exposure and HLA in healthy donors. The data were produced by immunoSEQ multiplex PCR, yet TCRdb's version contains in-frame clones alone and is incomplete. This sample has roughly 180,000 clones, with approximately 80% found just once. Sequenced: PBMCs. These receptors were taken from a female donor in good health and CMV-seronegative. The CDR3 runs from the conserved cysteine through the conserved F or W. The D gene is left open where the match is weak. Rows give clone size only sometimes, using once, few, many, or a class for an expanded clone.

NA,TRBJ1-1,TRBV27,few,CASAFLRLNTEAFF,TGTGCCAGCGCTTTCCTCAGATTGAACACTGAAGCTTTCTTT
TRBD1,TRBJ2-2,TRBV7-2,NA,CASSLARGIGELFF,TGTGCCAGCAGCTTAGCCAGGGGGATCGGGGAGCTGTTTTTT
TRBD2,TRBJ2-3,TRBV2,NA,CASSTLAGTDTQYF,TGTGCCAGCAGCACGCTAGCGGGTACAGATACGCAGTATTTT
TRBD2,TRBJ2-5,TRBV5-1,few,CADRLGGGDQETQYF,TGCGCCGACCGGCTGGGGGGAGGGGACCAAGAGACCCAGTACTTC
NA,TRBJ1-1,TRBV7-9,NA,CASSRRVLNTEAFF,TGTGCCAGCAGCCGCCGGGTCCTAAACACTGAAGCTTTCTTT
NA,TRBJ1-2,TRBV30,NA,CATADYGYTF,TGTGCAACGGCGGACTATGGCTACACCTTC
TRBD2,TRBJ2-3,TRBV4-2,NA,CASSQAPSLAGDSDTQYF,TGTGCCAGCAGCCAAGCCCCCTCACTAGCGGGAGATTCAGATACGCAGTATTTT
NA,TRBJ1-5,TRBV5-6,NA,CASSLGPNSNQPQHF,TGTGCCAGCAGCTTGGGGCCGAATAGCAATCAGCCCCAGCATTTT
NA,TRBJ1-2,TRBV5-4,NA,CASSHTQLQETYGYTF,TGTGCCAGCAGTCATACTCAATTACAGGAAACCTATGGCTACACCTTC
TRBD2,TRBJ2-3,TRBV5-6,once,CASSLLTSGSFGTDTQYF,TGTGCCAGCAGCTTGTTGACTAGCGGGAGTTTCGGCACAGATACGCAGTATTTT
TRBD1,TRBJ2-2,TRBV13,few,CASSAGQEFTGELFF,TGTGCCAGCAGCGCGGGACAGGAGTTCACCGGGGAGCTGTTTTTT
TRBD1,TRBJ1-2,TRBV11-1,NA,CASSFGQDYGYTF,TGTGCCAGCAGCTTTGGACAGGACTATGGCTACACCTTC
TRBD1,TRBJ1-2,TRBV6-1,once,CASSDNILDRGRDGYTF,TGTGCCAGCAGTGATAATATTTTGGACAGGGGGAGAGATGGCTACACCTTC
NA,TRBJ2-7,TRBV28,NA,CASSPRTVYEQYF,TGTGCCAGCAGCCCAAGGACAGTTTACGAGCAGTACTTC
NA,TRBJ2-1,TRBV13,NA,CASSFSGRLGEQFF,TGTGCCAGCAGCTTTAGCGGCCGCCTCGGTGAGCAGTTCTTC